This T cell receptor beta chain was observed in a study of cytomegalovirus exposure and HLA in healthy donors. Study conclusions and caveats: Sequencing had likely introduced a cluster of highly shared sequence variants as an artifact. In a later analysis, HLA-associated beta chains showed higher expansion and lower generation probabilities than comparable chains.

Regarding donors, all were healthy bone marrow donors. After removal of 5 bases from V and 1 base from J, the junction contained 3 bases not matched to a gene. This CDR3 comprises 14 residues. CDR1 and CDR2 (germline): ENHRY, SYGVKD. The PCR made use of 60 Vbeta and 13 Jbeta primers. The table came from immunoSEQ multiplex PCR; TCRdb's copy has only in-frame clones and leaves some out. The sample holds approximately 110,000 clones, 79% seen once. Note on this clone: Antigen: not known.

Sequenced material: PBMCs. This rearrangement joins TRBV10-3 to TRBJ2-5, with 8 bases identical to TRBD2. This TCR was recovered from a woman in her 40s in good health and CMV-seronegative. CDR3 region: CAISSGGLQETQYF. As DNA, the CDR3 is TGTGCCATCAGTAGCGGGGGCCTCCAAGAGACCCAGTACTTC.